The 9 T cell receptor beta chains below were found in one sample sequenced in a study of blood T cell repertoires in COVID-19. The assay was immunoSEQ multiplex PCR, and TCRdb's table has in-frame clones only and misses some. Altogether approximately 210,000 clones are present, 75% to 90% being singletons, with the ten largest covering under 3%. The sequenced sample consisted of peripheral blood. The origin of the receptors is a woman in her 70s with active or convalescent COVID-19.

Only a few counts were recorded for this clone. Here the CDR3 reads CASSLARGTGEAFF. The CDR3 nucleotides are TGTGCCAGCAGCTTAGCGCGGGGGACAGGGGAAGCTTTCTTT. The chain joins TRBV7-2 to TRBJ1-1; TRBD1 agrees at 9 bases. Trimming cost V 0 bases and J 8 bases; bases outside gene matches: 4. The germline V gene has CDR1 SGHTA and CDR2 FQGNSA. The CDR3 length is 14 residues.

This clone was seen just once. This chain uses TRBV5-1 with TRBJ2-7, with 8 bases lining up with TRBD1. The CDR3 covers 14 residues. Losses at the gene ends were 4 bases for V and 6 bases for J; bases not matched to a gene: 9. The germline V gene encodes CDR1 SGHRS and CDR2 YFSETQ. The CDR3 DNA reads as TGCGCCAGCAGCATGGGACAGGCGGAATCCGAGCAGTACTTC. Residues: CASSMGQAESEQYF. Looking up the rest from reference TRBV5-1 and TRBJ2-7 gives the full variable domain: KAGVTQTPRYLIKTRGQQVTLSCSPISGHRSVSWYQQTPGQGLQFLFEYFSETQRNKGNFPGRFSGRQFSNSRSEMNVSTLELGDSALYLCASSMGQAESEQYFGPGTRLTVT.

Regarding this clone: This CDR3 is also generated by other DNA sequences in the sample. This chain joins TRBV30 and TRBJ1-4; the D gene is possibly TRBD1 (6 bases). The ends were cut back, 0 bases at V and 8 bases at J, with 7 bases in the middle. Germline CDR1 is GTSNPN and CDR2 is SVGIG (reference sequence). The CDR3 extends over 12 amino acids. CDR3 in amino acids: CAWSVRGEKLFF. The CDR3 DNA follows: TGTGCCTGGAGTGTAAGGGGGGAAAAACTGTTTTTT.

J is TRBJ2-2 and V is TRBV2; no reliable D call. This CDR3 is 13 amino acids long. V dropped 6 bases and J dropped 4 bases, with 9 bases sitting between them. Germline CDR1 reads SNHLY; CDR2 reads FYNNEI. CDR3 sequence reads: CASRRVPTGELFF. CDR3 sequence (DNA): TGTGCCAGCAGGAGAGTTCCCACCGGGGAGCTGTTTTTT.

As concerns this clone: A much larger clone lies one base from this, so it may be a read error. This sample includes further DNA sequences coding for the same CDR3. The V and J genes are TRBV10-3 and TRBJ1-2, with 8 bases identical to TRBD1. The germline V gene encodes CDR1 ENHRY and CDR2 SYGVKD. The CDR3 sequence is 13 residues long. Trimming removed 6 bases from V and 2 bases from J; junction bases left unmatched: 2. The DNA for the CDR3 is TGTGCCATCAGGCAGGGGGCGAACTATGGCTACACCTTC. It yields the protein CAIRQGANYGYTF.

The V call is TRBV2, the J call TRBJ2-5, with TRBD2 matching 9 bases. The trim removed 7 bases at V and 5 bases at J, leaving 8 bases unmatched. The length of the CDR3 is 14 residues. Germline values: CDR1 SNHLY, CDR2 FYNNEI. The CDR3 DNA is TGTGCCAGCAAGAGGCGGGGGGGTGGTGAGACCCAGTACTTC. This encodes CASKRRGGGETQYF.

This clone was seen just once. V and J are TRBV3-1 (or the pseudogene TRBV3-2) and TRBJ1-1; 8 nucleotides match TRBD1. CDR1 is LGHDT, CDR2 YNNKEL, per germline (reference sequence). V dropped 1 base and J dropped 8; count of bases not matched to a gene: 18. The CDR3 is 18 residues long. The CDR3 region is CASSQGLGWDRRTLEAFF. The CDR3, as DNA: TGTGCCAGCAGCCAAGGTTTGGGTTGGGACAGGCGAACACTGGAAGCTTTCTTT.

This clone occurred a few times. The chain links TRBV2 to TRBJ1-2; the D is unclear. V was clipped by 8 bases and J by 4 bases, with 8 bases between them. The germline gives CDR1 SNHLY, CDR2 FYNNEI. The CDR3 extends over 11 amino acids. The CDR3 DNA reads as TGTGCCAGCGCTAGCGGCTATGGCTACACCTTC. It is translated as CASASGYGYTF. The full variable domain, completed using reference TRBV2 and TRBJ1-2, is EPEVTQTPSHQVTQMGQEVILRCVPISNHLYFYWYRQILGQKVEFLVSFYNNEISEKSEIFDDQFSVERPDGSNFTLKIRSTKLEDSAMYFCASASGYGYTFGSGTRLTVV.

The chain joins TRBV2 to TRBJ1-6; D remains ambiguous. The CDR3 extends over 14 amino acids. V was cut by 11 bases and J by 10 bases, with 21 bases left in between. The germline V gene encodes CDR1 SNHLY and CDR2 FYNNEI. The CDR3 nucleotides are TGTGCCTCAGCGGGCAGTAACACGCACTCACCCCTCCACTTT. Protein sequence: CASAGSNTHSPLHF. Combining the CDR3 with reference TRBV2 and TRBJ1-6 gives the whole variable domain EPEVTQTPSHQVTQMGQEVILRCVPISNHLYFYWYRQILGQKVEFLVSFYNNEISEKSEIFDDQFSVERPDGSNFTLKIRSTKLEDSAMYFCASAGSNTHSPLHFGNGTRLTVT.